This T cell receptor beta chain was identified during a study of blood T cell repertoires in COVID-19. Participants, about 18 to 90 years old, spanned around 25 US areas. Assignments of participants to cohorts depended upon their own reported clinical history. Exposed participants came across a COVID-19 case within 2 weeks before study entry. Germline V gene lookup returns CDR1 LGHNT and CDR2 FRNRAP. This CDR3 is 14 amino acids long. V dropped 6 bases and J dropped 0; count of bases not matched to a gene: 3. Only in-frame clones appear in the TCRdb table, and some are missing; sequencing was by immunoSEQ multiplex PCR. The sample gives 250,000 or so clones, 80% to 95% of which show up once; 2.8% is in the top ten.

This TCR was recovered from a man aged 35 to 55 who had been exposed to COVID-19. The genes are TRBV12-5 and TRBJ2-7; 9 bases line up with TRBD2. The sequencing sample was made of PBMCs or T cells enriched from blood (not recorded which). In nucleotides, the CDR3 is TGTGCTAGTGGCGTAGCGGGAGTCTCCTACGAGCAGTACTTC. As protein: CASGVAGVSYEQYF.